This T cell receptor (beta chain) is drawn from a study of blood T cell repertoires in COVID-19. This clone was seen only a few times. The CDR3 length is 16 residues. Germline CDR1 is MNHEY and CDR2 is SMNVEV (reference sequence). With V trimmed by 9 bases and J by 3 bases, 14 bases remained unmatched. The table came from immunoSEQ multiplex PCR; TCRdb's copy has only in-frame clones and leaves some out. The repertoire holds about 160,000 clones, with roughly 80% as singletons. Sequenced sample: peripheral blood. The chain links TRBV27 to TRBJ1-1; 9 bases are shared with TRBD1. The receptor was isolated from a woman of 80 years or more with acute or convalescent COVID-19. CDR3 bases: TGTGCCAGTTTCCGGGACAGGGCTTTTGGTTACACTGAAGCTTTCTTT. It specifies CASFRDRAFGYTEAFF.